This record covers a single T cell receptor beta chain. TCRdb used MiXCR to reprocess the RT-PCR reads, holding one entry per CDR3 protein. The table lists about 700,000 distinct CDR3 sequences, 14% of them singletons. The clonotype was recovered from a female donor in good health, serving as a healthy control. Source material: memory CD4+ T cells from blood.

CDR3 DNA sequence: TGTGCCAGCAGCTGGTCTAGCGGGTTAGAGACCCAGTACTTC. Translating gives CASSWSSGLETQYF. V and J are TRBV7-6 and TRBJ2-5, with 8 positions matching TRBD2. Germline V gives CDR1 SGHVS, CDR2 FNYEAQ. The V and J ends lost 4 bases and 4 bases, in that order; junction bases with no gene match: 5. The length of the CDR3 is 14 residues.